This T cell receptor (beta chain) was recorded in a study of blood T cell repertoires in COVID-19. The recovered donors of Cohort 3 showed two negative PCRs, clearance, or symptom resolution. Here immunoSEQ multiplex PCR was the method, and the copy in TCRdb shows in-frame clones only, minus some. The sample comprises around 200,000 clones, around 85% of which are singletons, and under 20% rests with the top ten. The sample consisted of PBMCs or T cells enriched from blood (not recorded which). The source of this sequence is a man aged 40-55 years who had recovered from COVID-19.

The chain's CDR3 is CAWSVLVTSGNEDTQYF. DNA for the CDR3: TGTGCCTGGAGTGTACTGGTGACTAGCGGGAATGAAGATACGCAGTATTTT. The chain has TRBV30 and TRBJ2-3; 11 bases fit TRBD2. This CDR3 has 17 amino acids. Germline assignment: CDR1 GTSNPN and CDR2 SVGIG (reference sequence). Trimming removed 0 bases from V and 5 bases from J; junction bases left unmatched: 10.